A selection of T cell receptor beta chains follows, all from one sample in a study of shared clonotypes between healthy human individuals. The repertoire was sequenced with immunoSEQ multiplex PCR; TCRdb's copy has only in-frame clones and lacks some. There are hundreds of thousands of clones in the sample; more than 95% occur only once, and around 0.058% lies in the top ten. Sample: naive CD4+ T cells sorted from blood. These receptors were collected from a woman aged 25 to 39 in good health. Each CDR3 is given with its conserved first and last residue. The D gene is left open where the match is weak. The size field is filled for only some rows; it gives once, few, many or a size class.

d_gene: .
v_gene: TRBV2
abundance: .
j_gene: TRBJ2-1
CDR3nt: TGTGCCAGCGGCGCAGGACCCTACAATGAGCAGTTCTTC
CDR3aa: CASGAGPYNEQFF

d_gene: .
v_gene: TRBV2
abundance: few
j_gene: TRBJ1-2
CDR3nt: TGTGCCAGCAGTGCGCGAAGGGTTGGCTACACCTTC
CDR3aa: CASSARRVGYTF

d_gene: TRBD1
v_gene: TRBV5-4
abundance: .
j_gene: TRBJ2-1
CDR3nt: TGTGCCAGCAGCTTGGAGGGCGCAGGGGGCGGCTACAATGAGCAGTTCTTC
CDR3aa: CASSLEGAGGGYNEQFF

d_gene: TRBD1
v_gene: TRBV14
abundance: .
j_gene: TRBJ1-1
CDR3nt: TGTGCCAGCAGCCAAGCCGAGGGACAGGGAATGAGAGCTTTCTTT
CDR3aa: CASSQAEGQGMRAFF

d_gene: TRBD1
v_gene: TRBV28
abundance: .
j_gene: TRBJ2-2
CDR3nt: TGTGCCAGCAGCACAACAGGACAGGGGGCTGGGACCGGGGAGCTGTTTTTT
CDR3aa: CASSTTGQGAGTGELFF

d_gene: .
v_gene: TRBV6-4
abundance: once
j_gene: TRBJ1-2
CDR3nt: TGTGCCAGCAGTCCAGGGAGCGGAATCTATGGCTACACCTTC
CDR3aa: CASSPGSGIYGYTF

d_gene: .
v_gene: TRBV5-1
abundance: .
j_gene: TRBJ1-2
CDR3nt: TGCGCCAGTAGGCAGGGAGCTACGGATGGCTACACCTTC
CDR3aa: CASRQGATDGYTF

d_gene: TRBD1
v_gene: TRBV28
abundance: once
j_gene: TRBJ1-5
CDR3nt: TGTGCCAGCCTGACAGGGGGACGACAGTCCCAGCATTTT
CDR3aa: CASLTGGRQSQHF

d_gene: TRBD2
v_gene: TRBV5-8
abundance: .
j_gene: TRBJ2-7
CDR3nt: TGTGCCAGCAGCTTGATTGCTACCACTAGCGGATCCTACGAGCAGTACTTC
CDR3aa: CASSLIATTSGSYEQYF

d_gene: TRBD2
v_gene: TRBV29-1
abundance: once
j_gene: TRBJ2-3
CDR3nt: TGCAGCTCCCAGGTGGGGGGGAGGGGCCCAGATACGCAGTATTTT
CDR3aa: CSSQVGGRGPDTQYF

d_gene: .
v_gene: TRBV28
abundance: .
j_gene: TRBJ1-5
CDR3nt: TGTGCCAGCAGTTTAATATTTTCCCAGCCCCAGCATTTT
CDR3aa: CASSLIFSQPQHF

d_gene: TRBD1
v_gene: TRBV27
abundance: once
j_gene: TRBJ2-7
CDR3nt: TGTGCCAGCAGTTTATCTTGGGGGACAGGGGGCTCCTACGAGCAGTACTTC
CDR3aa: CASSLSWGTGGSYEQYF

d_gene: .
v_gene: TRBV29-1
abundance: .
j_gene: TRBJ2-1
CDR3nt: TGCAGCGTTGAAAAGGGACGGGTCGAGCAGTTCTTC
CDR3aa: CSVEKGRVEQFF

d_gene: TRBD2
v_gene: TRBV4-2
abundance: .
j_gene: TRBJ2-7
CDR3nt: TGTGCCAGCAGCCAAGAATGGTCTAGCGGGATCTACGAGCAGTACTTC
CDR3aa: CASSQEWSSGIYEQYF

d_gene: .
v_gene: TRBV11-2
abundance: .
j_gene: TRBJ2-7
CDR3nt: TGTGCCAGCAGGCCAGGACCAAGGGAGGCCGAGCAGTACTTC
CDR3aa: CASRPGPREAEQYF

d_gene: TRBD2
v_gene: TRBV29-1
abundance: .
j_gene: TRBJ2-1
CDR3nt: TGCAGCGTTGAGGGCGGGCGGGAGTTTGGCAATGAGCAGTTCTTC
CDR3aa: CSVEGGREFGNEQFF

d_gene: .
v_gene: TRBV5-1
abundance: .
j_gene: TRBJ1-1
CDR3nt: TGCGCCAGCAGCTTGCCTCAGGTTAACACTGAAGCTTTCTTT
CDR3aa: CASSLPQVNTEAFF

d_gene: .
v_gene: TRBV5-5
abundance: .
j_gene: TRBJ1-5
CDR3nt: TGTGCCAGCAGTCTAGGGAATCAGCCCCAGCATTTT
CDR3aa: CASSLGNQPQHF

d_gene: .
v_gene: TRBV28
abundance: .
j_gene: TRBJ1-1
CDR3nt: TGTGCCAGCAGTTTCGCGGCAGCGGGGAACACTGAAGCTTTCTTT
CDR3aa: CASSFAAAGNTEAFF

d_gene: TRBD1
v_gene: TRBV6-1
abundance: .
j_gene: TRBJ1-2
CDR3nt: TGTGCCAGCAGTGAAGACAGGGGCATTAACTATGGCTACACCTTC
CDR3aa: CASSEDRGINYGYTF

d_gene: .
v_gene: TRBV5-1
abundance: once
j_gene: TRBJ1-1
CDR3nt: TGCGCCAGCAGCTTGCATACAGAGATGAACACTGAAGCTTTCTTT
CDR3aa: CASSLHTEMNTEAFF